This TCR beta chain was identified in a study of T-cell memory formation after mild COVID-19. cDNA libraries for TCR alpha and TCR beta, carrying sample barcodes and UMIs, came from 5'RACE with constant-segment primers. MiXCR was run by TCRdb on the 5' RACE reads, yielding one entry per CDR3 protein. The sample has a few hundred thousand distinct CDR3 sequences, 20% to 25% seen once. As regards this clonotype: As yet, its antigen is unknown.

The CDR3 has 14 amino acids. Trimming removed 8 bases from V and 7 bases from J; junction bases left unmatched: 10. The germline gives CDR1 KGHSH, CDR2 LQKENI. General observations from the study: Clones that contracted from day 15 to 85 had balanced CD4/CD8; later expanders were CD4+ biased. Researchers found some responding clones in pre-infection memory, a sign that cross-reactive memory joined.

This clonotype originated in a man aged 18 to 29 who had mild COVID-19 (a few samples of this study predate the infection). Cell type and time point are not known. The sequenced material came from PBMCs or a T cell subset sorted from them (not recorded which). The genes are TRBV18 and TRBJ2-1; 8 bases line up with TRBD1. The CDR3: CASQSGQGTNEQFF. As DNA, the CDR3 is TGTGCCAGCCAGTCCGGACAGGGTACAAATGAGCAGTTCTTC.